The present T cell receptor beta chain was sequenced within a study of blood T cell repertoires in COVID-19. Background on the study: Samples came from the United States, Italy and Spain, spanning acute and convalescent COVID-19.

V lost 7 bases, J lost 9 bases, and 12 bases stayed unmatched. The CDR3 contains 14 residues. Germline V gives CDR1 SGDLS, CDR2 YYNGEE. How the authors handled the data: Estimation of nucleated cell counts relied on the amplification of reference gene primers. Using immunoSEQ multiplex PCR, the repertoire was profiled, and TCRdb retains in-frame clones only, with some absent. The DNA was the basis for D and trimming; V, J and clone size are from that table. The sample consists of hundreds of thousands of clones, around 91% of them appearing once. This chain links TRBV9 with TRBJ2-2; 7 bases align to TRBD1. Sequencing input: peripheral blood. This sequence originates from a woman younger than 35 who had recovered from COVID-19. CDR3 protein: CASPSRGPDRELFF. CDR3 DNA: TGTGCCAGCCCGTCGAGGGGGCCGGACCGGGAGCTGTTTTTT.